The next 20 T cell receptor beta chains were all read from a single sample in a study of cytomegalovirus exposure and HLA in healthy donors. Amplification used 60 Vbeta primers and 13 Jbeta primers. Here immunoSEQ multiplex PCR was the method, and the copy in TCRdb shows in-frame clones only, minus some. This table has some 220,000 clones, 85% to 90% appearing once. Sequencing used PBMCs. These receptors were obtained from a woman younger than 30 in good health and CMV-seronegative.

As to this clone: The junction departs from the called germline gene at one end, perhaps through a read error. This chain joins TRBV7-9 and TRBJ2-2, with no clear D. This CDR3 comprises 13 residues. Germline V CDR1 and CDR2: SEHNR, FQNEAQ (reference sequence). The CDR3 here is CSSSSNSAGELFF. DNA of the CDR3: TGTTCCAGCAGCTCTAACAGTGCCGGGGAGCTGTTTTTT.

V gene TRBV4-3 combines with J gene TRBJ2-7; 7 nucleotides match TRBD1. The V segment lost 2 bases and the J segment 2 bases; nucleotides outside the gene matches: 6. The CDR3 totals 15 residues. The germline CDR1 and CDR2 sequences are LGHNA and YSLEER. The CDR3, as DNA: TGCGCCAGCAGCCAAAGGCAGGGGGTAACCTACGAGCAGTACTTC. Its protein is CASSQRQGVTYEQYF.

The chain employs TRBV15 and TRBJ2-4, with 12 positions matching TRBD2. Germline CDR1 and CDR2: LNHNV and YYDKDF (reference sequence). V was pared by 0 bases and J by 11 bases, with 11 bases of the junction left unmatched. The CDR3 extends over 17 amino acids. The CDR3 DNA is TGTGCCACCAGCAGAGAGTCTGGAACTAGCGGGGGGAGGGTTCAGTACTTC. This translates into CATSRESGTSGGRVQYF.

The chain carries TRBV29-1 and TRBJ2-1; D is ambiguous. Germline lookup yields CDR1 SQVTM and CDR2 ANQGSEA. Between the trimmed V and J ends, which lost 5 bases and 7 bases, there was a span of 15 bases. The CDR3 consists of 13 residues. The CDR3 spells CSVTPVLRNEQFF. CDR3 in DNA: TGCAGCGTTACTCCGGTTTTGCGGAATGAGCAGTTCTTC.

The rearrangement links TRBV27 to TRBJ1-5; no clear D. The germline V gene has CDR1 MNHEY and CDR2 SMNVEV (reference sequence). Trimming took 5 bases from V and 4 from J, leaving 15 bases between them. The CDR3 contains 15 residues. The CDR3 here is CASSPAVTWNQPQHF. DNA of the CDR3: TGTGCCAGCAGTCCGGCGGTGACTTGGAATCAGCCCCAGCATTTT.

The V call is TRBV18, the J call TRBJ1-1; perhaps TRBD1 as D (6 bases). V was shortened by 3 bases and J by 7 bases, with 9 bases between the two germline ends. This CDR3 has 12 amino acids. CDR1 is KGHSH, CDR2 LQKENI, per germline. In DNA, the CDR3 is TGTGCCAGCTCACCGCGGACAGTTGAAGCTTTCTTT. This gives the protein CASSPRTVEAFF.

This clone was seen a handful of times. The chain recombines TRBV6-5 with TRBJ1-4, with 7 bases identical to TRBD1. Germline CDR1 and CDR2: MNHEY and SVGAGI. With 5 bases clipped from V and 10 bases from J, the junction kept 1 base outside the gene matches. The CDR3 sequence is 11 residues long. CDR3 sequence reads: CASSDRVKLFF. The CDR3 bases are TGTGCCAGCAGTGACAGGGTAAAACTGTTTTTT.

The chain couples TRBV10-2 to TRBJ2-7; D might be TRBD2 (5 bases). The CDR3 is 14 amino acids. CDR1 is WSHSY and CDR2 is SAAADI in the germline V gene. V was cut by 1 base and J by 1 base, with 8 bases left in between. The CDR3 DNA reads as TGCGCCAGCAGTGAGTATCGGGGTTCCTACGAGCAGTACTTC. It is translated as CASSEYRGSYEQYF.

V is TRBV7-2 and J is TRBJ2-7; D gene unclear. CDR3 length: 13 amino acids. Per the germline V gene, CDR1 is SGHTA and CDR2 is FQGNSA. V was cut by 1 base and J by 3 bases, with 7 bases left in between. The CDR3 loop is CASSLGSGYEQYF. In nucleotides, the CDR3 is TGTGCCAGCAGCTTAGGATCCGGCTACGAGCAGTACTTC.

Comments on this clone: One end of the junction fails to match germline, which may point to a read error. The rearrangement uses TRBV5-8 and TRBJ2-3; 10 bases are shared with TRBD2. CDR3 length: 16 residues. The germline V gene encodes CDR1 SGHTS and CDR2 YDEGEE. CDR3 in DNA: TGTGTCAGCAGCACGGGGACTAGCGCGCGAGTAGATACGCAGTATTTT. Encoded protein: CVSSTGTSARVDTQYF.

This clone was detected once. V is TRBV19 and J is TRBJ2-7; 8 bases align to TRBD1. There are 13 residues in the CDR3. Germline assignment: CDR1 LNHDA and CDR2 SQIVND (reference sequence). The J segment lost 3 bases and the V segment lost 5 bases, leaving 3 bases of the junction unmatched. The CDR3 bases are TGTGCCAGTAGTGTACAGGGGGTCTACGAGCAGTACTTC. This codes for CASSVQGVYEQYF.

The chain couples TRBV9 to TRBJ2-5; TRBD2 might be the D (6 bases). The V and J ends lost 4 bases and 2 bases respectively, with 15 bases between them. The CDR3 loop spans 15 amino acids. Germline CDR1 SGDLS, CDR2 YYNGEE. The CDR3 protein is CASSTLTSLQETQYF. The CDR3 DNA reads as TGTGCCAGCAGCACCCTTACTAGCCTGCAAGAGACCCAGTACTTC.

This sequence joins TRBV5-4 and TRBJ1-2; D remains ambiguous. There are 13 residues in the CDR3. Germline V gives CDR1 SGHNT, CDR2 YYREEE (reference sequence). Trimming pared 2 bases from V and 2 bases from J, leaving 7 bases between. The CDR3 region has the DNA TGTGCCAGCAGCTTTTCAGGAAACTATGGCTACACCTTC. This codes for CASSFSGNYGYTF.

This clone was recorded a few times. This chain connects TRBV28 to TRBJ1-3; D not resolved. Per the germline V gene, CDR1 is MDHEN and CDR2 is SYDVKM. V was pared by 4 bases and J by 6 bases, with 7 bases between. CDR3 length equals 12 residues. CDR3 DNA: TGTGCCAGCAGTTCTCGGGAAAACACCATATATTTT. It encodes CASSSRENTIYF. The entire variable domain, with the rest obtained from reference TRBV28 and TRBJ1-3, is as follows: DVKVTQSSRYLVKRTGEKVFLECVQDMDHENMFWYRQDPGLGLRLIYFSYDVKMKEKGDIPEGYSVSREKKERFSLILESASTNQTSMYLCASSSRENTIYFGEGSWLTVV.

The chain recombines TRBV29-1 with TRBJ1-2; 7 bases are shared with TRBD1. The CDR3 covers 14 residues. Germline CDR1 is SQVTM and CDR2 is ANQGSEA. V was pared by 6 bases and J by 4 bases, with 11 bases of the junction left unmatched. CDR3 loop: CSVERTGKGYGYTF. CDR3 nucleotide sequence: TGCAGCGTGGAACGGACAGGAAAAGGCTATGGCTACACCTTC.

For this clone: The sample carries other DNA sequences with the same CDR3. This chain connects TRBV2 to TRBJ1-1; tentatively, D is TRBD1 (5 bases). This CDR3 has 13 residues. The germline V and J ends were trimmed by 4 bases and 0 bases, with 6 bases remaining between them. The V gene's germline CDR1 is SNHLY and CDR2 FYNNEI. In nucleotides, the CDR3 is TGTGCCAGCAGTGGACAGATGAACACTGAAGCTTTCTTT. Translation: CASSGQMNTEAFF.

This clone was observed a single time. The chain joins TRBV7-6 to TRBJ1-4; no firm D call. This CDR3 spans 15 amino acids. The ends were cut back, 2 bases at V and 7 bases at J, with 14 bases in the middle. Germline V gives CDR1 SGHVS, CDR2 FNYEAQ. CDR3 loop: CASSLYQGRGEKLFF. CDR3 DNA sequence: TGTGCCAGCAGCTTATACCAAGGAAGAGGTGAAAAACTGTTTTTT.

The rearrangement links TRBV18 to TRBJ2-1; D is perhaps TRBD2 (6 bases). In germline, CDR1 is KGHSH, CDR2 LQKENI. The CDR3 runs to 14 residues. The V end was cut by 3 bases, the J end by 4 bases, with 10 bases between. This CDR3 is CASSPGGLYNEQFF. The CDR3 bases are TGTGCCAGCTCACCGGGGGGTCTTTACAATGAGCAGTTCTTC.

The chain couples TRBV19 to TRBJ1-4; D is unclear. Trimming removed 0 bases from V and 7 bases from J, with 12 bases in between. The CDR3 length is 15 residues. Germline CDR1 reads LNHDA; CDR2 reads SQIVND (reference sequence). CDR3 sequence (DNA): TGTGCCAGTAGTATAGATAGCGGTGCGGGTGAAAAACTGTTTTTT. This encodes CASSIDSGAGEKLFF.

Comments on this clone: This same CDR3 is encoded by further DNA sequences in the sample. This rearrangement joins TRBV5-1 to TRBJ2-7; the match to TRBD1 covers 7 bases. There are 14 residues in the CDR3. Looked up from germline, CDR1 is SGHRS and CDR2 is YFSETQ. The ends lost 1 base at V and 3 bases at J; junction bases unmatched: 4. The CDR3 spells CASSLTGASYEQYF. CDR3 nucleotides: TGCGCCAGCAGCTTGACAGGGGCGAGCTACGAGCAGTACTTC.